This TCR beta chain was profiled in a study of blood T cell repertoires in COVID-19. The wider study: Samples representing acute and convalescent COVID-19 were sourced from the United States, Italy and Spain. PBMCs, B-cell-depleted T cells, or T cells provided the cDNA or gDNA that made up the material.

This clone showed up many times. In the original analysis: Reference gene primers were amplified, and this amplification served to estimate nucleated cell counts. TCRdb keeps only in-frame clones here, not all; method: immunoSEQ multiplex PCR. V, J and clone size were drawn from that table, and D and trimming were deduced from the DNA. This sample has more than 200,000 clones, with about 88% found just once. Unmatched junction bases numbered 4, after V lost 5 bases and J lost 5 bases. Germline-derived CDR1 and CDR2 are SGHNT and YYREEE (reference sequence). The CDR3 is made up of 13 amino acids. The receptor was isolated from a man between 65 and 79 years old with acute or convalescent COVID-19. Sequencing was done on a sample of peripheral blood. V usage is TRBV5-4 and J usage is TRBJ1-3; TRBD1 aligns across 7 bases. The CDR3 DNA sequence: TGTGCCAGCAGTCGACAGGGTCGAAACACCATATATTTT. Amino acid sequence: CASSRQGRNTIYF.